The next 17 T cell receptor beta chains were all read from a single sample in a study of tumor-infiltrating lymphocytes in primary liver carcinoma. The template, approximately 500 ng total RNA, yielded TCR beta cDNA made with a constant-region primer. Construction of TCR beta libraries relied on three successive nested multiplex PCR rounds employing slightly modified ARM-PCR. The first two PCR rounds used TRBV1-TRBV30 forward primers with a C-beta reverse primer, 9 to 11 cycles each. Each CDR3 protein gets one entry after TCRdb re-called the multiplex PCR reads with MiXCR. The data contain about 320,000 distinct CDR3 sequences, roughly 60% of them seen just once; the ten biggest clones take up about a sixth. Unsorted whole blood yielded the blood RNA, and germline DNA was also extracted. Sequences were obtained from peripheral blood. Source of these receptors: a woman aged 25 to 45 with primary liver carcinoma and hepatitis B virus infection.

Turning to this clonotype: This sequence may be a read error, since a much larger clone differs from it by one base. V usage is TRBV11-2 and J usage is TRBJ1-1; D remains ambiguous. Germline V gene lookup returns CDR1 SGHAT and CDR2 FQNNGV. The CDR3 is 13 residues long. CDR3 nucleotides: TGTGCCAGCTCCTCTCAAATGAACACTGAAGCTCTCTTT. Translation: CASSSQMNTEALF.

As for this clonotype: A single base separates this from a much larger clone, so it may be a read error. The genes are TRBV9 and TRBJ2-1, with TRBD2 matching over 13 bases. Germline V gives CDR1 SGDLS, CDR2 YYNGEE. V trimming: 4 bases; J trimming: 9 bases; junction bases outside the gene matches: 7. The CDR3 covers 15 residues. CDR3 in amino acids: CASSMTSGRKGEQFF. CDR3 DNA: TGTGCCAGCAGCATGACTAGCGGGAGGAAGGGTGAGCAGTTCTTC.

V gene TRBV6-2 or TRBV6-3 combines with J gene TRBJ2-1, with D possibly TRBD2 on 5 matching bases. From germline, CDR1 is MNHEY and CDR2 SVGEGT. The ends were cut back, 2 bases at V and 7 bases at J, with 18 bases in the middle. The CDR3 length is 16 residues. CDR3 in DNA: TGTGCCAGCAGTTACGAACTAGTCCTCCCGTCGAATGAGCAGTTCTTC. It codes for CASSYELVLPSNEQFF.

V usage is TRBV4-1 and J usage is TRBJ1-4, with 7 bases that match TRBD1. The germline V gene has CDR1 MGHRA and CDR2 YSYEKL. The CDR3 covers 16 residues. The V and J ends lost 1 base and 7 bases, in that order; junction bases with no gene match: 9. The CDR3 DNA follows: TGCGCCAGCAGCCAAGCGGAAGGGGGCGCCGGTGAAAAACTGTTTTTT. It specifies CASSQAEGGAGEKLFF.

Comments on this clonotype: The junction departs from the called germline gene at one end, perhaps through a read error. J is TRBJ2-7 and V is TRBV11-2, with D maybe TRBD1 (5 bases). This CDR3 has 14 amino acids. The germline V gene encodes CDR1 SGHAT and CDR2 FQNNGV. DNA for the CDR3: TGTGCCAGCAGCAATAGACAGTCCGCCTACGAGCAGTATTTC. This sequence encodes CASSNRQSAYEQYF.

The J gene is TRBJ1-6, the V gene TRBV7-2, with D perhaps TRBD1 (5 bases). CDR3 size: 14 residues. The V and J ends lost 5 bases and 8 bases respectively, with 13 bases between them. Germline V gene data show CDR1 as SGHTA and CDR2 as FQGNSA. The CDR3 sequence is CASSLSGSHSPLHF. The DNA of the CDR3 is TGTGCCAGCAGCCTGTCAGGGTCGCATTCACCCCTCCACTTT.

The chain has TRBV7-9 and TRBJ2-2; D uncertain. This CDR3 spans 15 amino acids. The V and J ends lost 5 bases and 0 bases respectively, with 10 bases between them. Germline V gives CDR1 SEHNR, CDR2 FQNEAQ (reference sequence). CDR3 amino acids: CASSARRTNTGELFF. The CDR3 DNA sequence: TGTGCCAGCAGCGCCCGGAGAACGAACACCGGGGAGCTGTTTTTT.

Comment on this clonotype: The junction and the germline gene differ at one end; a read error may be behind it. The chain couples TRBV12-3 or TRBV12-4 to TRBJ2-4; D is unresolved. The CDR3 is made up of 14 amino acids. As DNA, the CDR3 is TGTGCCAGCAGTCGGAATGGAGCCAAAAAGATTCAGTACTTC. This translates into CASSRNGAKKIQYF.

This chain connects TRBV28 to TRBJ2-3; unclear D gene. This CDR3 comprises 16 residues. V lost 1 base and J lost 2, with 13 bases in between. The germline V gene has CDR1 MDHEN and CDR2 SYDVKM. CDR3 sequence (DNA): TGTGCCAGCAGTTTATATAGCTCCCCGTTCACAGATACGCAGTATTTT. Encoded protein: CASSLYSSPFTDTQYF.

About this clonotype itself: The CDR3 does not close with the conserved phenylalanine or tryptophan, likely indicating a read error. This chain uses TRBV5-6 with TRBJ2-4; D may be TRBD2 (6 bases). Trimming stripped 0 bases from V and 4 bases from J, with 11 bases between. The CDR3 is 15 residues long. The V gene's germline CDR1 is SGHDT and CDR2 YYEEEE. The CDR3 region has the DNA TGTGCCAGCAGCTTGGTGCGGGGAGGTAAAAACATTCAGTACTCC. Amino acids: CASSLVRGGKNIQYS.

Comments on this clonotype: This may stem from a read error, because a much larger clone lies one nucleotide away. The rearrangement links TRBV4-2 to TRBJ2-1; 9 bases line up with TRBD2. The CDR3 sequence is 17 residues long. The germline V gene has CDR1 LGHNA and CDR2 YNFKEQ. The CDR3 sequence is CTSSSNILAGSYNEQFF. The DNA for the CDR3 is TGTACCAGCAGCTCAAATATACTAGCGGGCTCCTACAATGAGCAGTTCTTC.

J is TRBJ1-5 and V is TRBV11-2, with D possibly being TRBD1 (5 bases). Germline V gene data show CDR1 as SGHAT and CDR2 as FQNNGV. CDR3 length equals 14 residues. CDR3 protein: CVSSSQGGHQPQHF. The CDR3, as DNA: TGTGTCAGTAGCTCTCAGGGAGGCCATCAGCCCCAGCATTTT.

As concerns this clonotype: A much larger clone sits a single nucleotide away, making a read error possible. V is TRBV4-2 and J is TRBJ2-1, with D perhaps matching TRBD1 (6 bases). The CDR3 sequence is 15 residues long. V shed 4 bases and J shed 7 bases, with 17 bases lying between them. Germline CDR1 LGHNA, CDR2 YNFKEQ. The CDR3 protein is CASSPELSQGNEQFF. The CDR3 DNA sequence: TGTGCCAGCAGCCCAGAGCTTTCCCAGGGGAATGAGCAGTTCTTC.

This clonotype was recorded at least ten times. CDR3 nucleotides: TGTGCCAGCAGTTACTCTTTCCGAACTGAAGCTTTCTTT. Residues: CASSYSFRTEAFF. The chain uses TRBV6-5 and TRBJ1-1; D is undetermined. This CDR3 spans 13 amino acids. V shed 0 bases and J shed 5 bases, with 7 bases lying between them. CDR1 and CDR2 from the germline V gene are MNHEY and SVGAGI.

On this clonotype: At one end, the junction sequence differs from germline, possibly due to a read error. The genes are TRBV6-6 and TRBJ1-1; D remains unclear. The CDR3 extends over 13 amino acids. Germline loops: CDR1 MNHNY, CDR2 SVGAGI (reference sequence). CDR3: CTSSYGRETEAFF. The CDR3 DNA sequence: TGTACCAGCAGTTACGGCCGGGAAACTGAAGCTTTCTTT.

This clonotype has a count of ten or more. The V call is TRBV29-1, the J call TRBJ2-3; possibly TRBD1 for D (5 bases). V was clipped by 5 bases and J by 1 base, with 10 bases between them. The germline V gene has CDR1 SQVTM and CDR2 ANQGSEA. The CDR3 is 13 amino acids. The CDR3 sequence is CSVSGNGTDTQYF. In DNA, the CDR3 is TGCAGCGTTTCAGGGAACGGCACAGATACGCAGTATTTT.

This clonotype turned up a few times. The chain recombines TRBV5-5 with TRBJ2-1; maybe TRBD1 (6 bases). Looked up from germline, CDR1 is SGHKS and CDR2 is YYEKEE (reference sequence). The V and J ends lost 0 bases and 6 bases respectively, with 16 bases between them. The CDR3 is 16 amino acids. CDR3 sequence: CASSLAPLGRGNEQFF. As DNA, the CDR3 is TGTGCCAGCAGCTTGGCCCCGTTGGGCAGGGGCAATGAGCAGTTCTTC.